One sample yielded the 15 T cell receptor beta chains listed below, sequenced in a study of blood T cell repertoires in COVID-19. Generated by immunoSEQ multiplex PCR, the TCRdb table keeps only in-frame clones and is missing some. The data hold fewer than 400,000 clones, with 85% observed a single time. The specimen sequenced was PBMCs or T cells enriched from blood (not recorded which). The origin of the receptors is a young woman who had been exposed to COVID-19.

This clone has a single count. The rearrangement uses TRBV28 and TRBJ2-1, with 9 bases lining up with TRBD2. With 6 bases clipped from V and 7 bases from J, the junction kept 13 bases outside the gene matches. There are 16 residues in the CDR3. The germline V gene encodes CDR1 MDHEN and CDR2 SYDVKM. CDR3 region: CASSPPSGVNRNEQFF. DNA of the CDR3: TGTGCCAGCAGCCCCCCTAGCGGGGTAAACCGTAATGAGCAGTTCTTC.

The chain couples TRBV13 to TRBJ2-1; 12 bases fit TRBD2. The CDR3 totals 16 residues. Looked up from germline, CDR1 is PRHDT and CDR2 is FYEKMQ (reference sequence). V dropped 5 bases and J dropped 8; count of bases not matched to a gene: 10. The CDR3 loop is CASSPGTSGPFYEQFF. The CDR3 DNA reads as TGTGCCAGCAGCCCGGGGACTAGCGGGCCCTTTTATGAGCAGTTCTTC.

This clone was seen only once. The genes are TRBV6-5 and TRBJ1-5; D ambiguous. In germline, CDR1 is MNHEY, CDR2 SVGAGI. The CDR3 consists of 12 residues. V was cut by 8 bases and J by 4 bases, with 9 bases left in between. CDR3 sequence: CASLQANQPQHF. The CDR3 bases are TGTGCCAGCCTTCAGGCAAATCAGCCCCAGCATTTT.

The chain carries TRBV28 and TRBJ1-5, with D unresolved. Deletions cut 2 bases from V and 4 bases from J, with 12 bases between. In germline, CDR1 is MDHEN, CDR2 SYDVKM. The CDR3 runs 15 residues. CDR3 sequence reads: CASSLLAGVNQPQHF. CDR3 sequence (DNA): TGTGCCAGCAGTTTACTGGCCGGAGTAAATCAGCCCCAGCATTTT.

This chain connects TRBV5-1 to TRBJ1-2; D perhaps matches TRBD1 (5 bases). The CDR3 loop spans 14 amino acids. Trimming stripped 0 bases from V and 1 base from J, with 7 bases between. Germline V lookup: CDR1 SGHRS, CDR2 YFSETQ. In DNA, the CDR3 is TGCGCCAGCAGCTTGGGACAGTTTAACTATGGCTACACCTTC. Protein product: CASSLGQFNYGYTF.

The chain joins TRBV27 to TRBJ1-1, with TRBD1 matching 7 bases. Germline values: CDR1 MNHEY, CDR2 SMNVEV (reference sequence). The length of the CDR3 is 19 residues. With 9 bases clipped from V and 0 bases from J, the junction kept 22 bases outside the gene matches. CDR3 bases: TGTGCCAGACACCCCATCATTGTTGCTGGGACAGTTTTGAACACTGAAGCTTTCTTT. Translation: CARHPIIVAGTVLNTEAFF.

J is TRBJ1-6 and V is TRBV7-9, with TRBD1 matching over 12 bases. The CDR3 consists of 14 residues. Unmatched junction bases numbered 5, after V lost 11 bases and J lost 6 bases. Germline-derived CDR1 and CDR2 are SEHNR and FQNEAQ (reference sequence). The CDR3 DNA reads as TGTGCCGGGACGGGACAGGGGGCTAATTCACCCCTCCACTTT. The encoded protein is CAGTGQGANSPLHF.

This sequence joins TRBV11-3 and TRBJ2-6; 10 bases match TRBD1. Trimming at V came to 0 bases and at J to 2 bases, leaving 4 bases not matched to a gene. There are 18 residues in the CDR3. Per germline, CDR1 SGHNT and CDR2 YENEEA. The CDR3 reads CASSLEGQGSPGANVLTF. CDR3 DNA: TGTGCCAGCAGCTTAGAGGGACAGGGGAGCCCTGGGGCCAACGTCCTGACTTTC.

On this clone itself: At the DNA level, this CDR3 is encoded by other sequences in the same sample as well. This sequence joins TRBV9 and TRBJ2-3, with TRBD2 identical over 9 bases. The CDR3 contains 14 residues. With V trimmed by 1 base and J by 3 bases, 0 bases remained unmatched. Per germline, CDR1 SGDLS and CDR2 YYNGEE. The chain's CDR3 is CASSVSGRTDTQYF. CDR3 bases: TGTGCCAGCAGCGTAAGCGGGAGGACAGATACGCAGTATTTT.

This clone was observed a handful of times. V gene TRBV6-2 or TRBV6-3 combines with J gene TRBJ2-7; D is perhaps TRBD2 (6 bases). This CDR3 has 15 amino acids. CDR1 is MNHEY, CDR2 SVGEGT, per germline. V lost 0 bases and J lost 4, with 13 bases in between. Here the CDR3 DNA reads TGTGCCAGCAGTTACTCCCAGGGAGGCTTTTACGAGCAGTACTTC. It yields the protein CASSYSQGGFYEQYF.

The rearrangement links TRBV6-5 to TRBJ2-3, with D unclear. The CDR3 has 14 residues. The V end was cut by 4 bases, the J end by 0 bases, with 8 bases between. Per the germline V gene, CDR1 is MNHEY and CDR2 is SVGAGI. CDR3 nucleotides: TGTGCCAGCAGTTTGTCGACAAGCACAGATACGCAGTATTTT. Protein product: CASSLSTSTDTQYF.

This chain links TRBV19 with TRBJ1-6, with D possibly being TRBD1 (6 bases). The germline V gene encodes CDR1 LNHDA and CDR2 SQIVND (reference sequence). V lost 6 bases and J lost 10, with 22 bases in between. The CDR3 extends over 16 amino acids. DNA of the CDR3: TGTGCCAGTAGCGGCATTAGGACAGCCGGCGGCTCACCCCTCCACTTT. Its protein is CASSGIRTAGGSPLHF.

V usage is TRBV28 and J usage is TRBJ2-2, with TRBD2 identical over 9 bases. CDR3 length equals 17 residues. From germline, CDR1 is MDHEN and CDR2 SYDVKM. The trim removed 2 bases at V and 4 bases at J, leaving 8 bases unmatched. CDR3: CASSLVTSGSSTGELFF. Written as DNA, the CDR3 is TGTGCCAGCAGTTTAGTCACTAGCGGGTCGAGCACCGGGGAGCTGTTTTTT.

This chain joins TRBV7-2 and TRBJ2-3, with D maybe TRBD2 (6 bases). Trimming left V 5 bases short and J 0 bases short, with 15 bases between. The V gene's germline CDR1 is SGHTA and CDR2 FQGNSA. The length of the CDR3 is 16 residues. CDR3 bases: TGTGCCAGCAGCCCCATGGGGGGATATAGCACAGATACGCAGTATTTT. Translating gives CASSPMGGYSTDTQYF. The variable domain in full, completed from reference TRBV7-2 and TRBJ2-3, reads GAGVSQSPSNKVTEKGKDVELRCDPISGHTALYWYRQSLGQGLEFLIYFQGNSAPDKSGLPSDRFSAERTGGSVSTLTIQRTQQEDSAVYLCASSPMGGYSTDTQYFGPGTRLTVL.

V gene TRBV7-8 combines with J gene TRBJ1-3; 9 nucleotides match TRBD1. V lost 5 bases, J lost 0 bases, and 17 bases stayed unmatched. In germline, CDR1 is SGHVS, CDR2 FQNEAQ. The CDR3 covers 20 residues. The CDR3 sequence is CASSTHRVPGQGRSGNTIYF. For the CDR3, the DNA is TGTGCCAGCAGCACCCACCGAGTCCCGGGACAGGGTCGCTCTGGAAACACCATATATTTT.